This TCR beta chain was obtained from a study of CD8 T cells in ankylosing spondylitis. Using quantitative 5'-RACE with molecular barcodes, the authors made TCR beta libraries. TCRdb ran MiXCR on the 5' RACE reads and lists one entry per CDR3 protein. The table has roughly 370,000 distinct CDR3 sequences, about a fifth seen once. Study-level findings and limits: Reactive arthritis synovial fluid and blood previously showed some of these motif variants. Ankylosing spondylitis blood appeared to carry a characteristic TCR beta motif of eight or nine highly homologous variants. Within matched ankylosing spondylitis synovial fluid, disease-linked clones were reportedly significantly enriched. Clones linked to disease, bearing a CD8+ phenotype, were relatively rare in peripheral blood.

Remarks on this clonotype: The antigen is undetermined.

The clonotype comes from a male donor with ankylosing spondylitis. The sample taken for sequencing was blood, either unsorted or a sorted T cell fraction (not recorded which).

The CDR3: CASSPSRRSYTEAFF. CDR3 nucleotide sequence: TGTGCCAGCAGCCCATCCAGGAGGAGCTACACTGAAGCTTTCTTT. This chain uses TRBV11-2 with TRBJ1-1; D is undetermined. V was trimmed by 5 bases and J by 3 bases, leaving 16 bases between them. The CDR3 consists of 15 residues. In germline, CDR1 is SGHAT, CDR2 FQNNGV.